These 16 T cell receptor beta chains originate from one sample sequenced in a study of blood T cell repertoires in COVID-19. TCRdb's table, derived via immunoSEQ multiplex PCR, lists solely in-frame clones and lacks some. The sample has about 220,000 clones, approximately 84% seen once. Sequencing was done on a sample of peripheral blood. These receptors all stem from a man aged 50-60 years who had recovered from COVID-19.

V usage is TRBV4-2 and J usage is TRBJ2-7, with D possibly TRBD1 on 6 matching bases. There are 13 residues in the CDR3. CDR1 is LGHNA and CDR2 is YNFKEQ in the germline V gene. The V end lost 2 bases, the J end lost 3 bases, and 8 bases lay between the germline ends. In DNA, the CDR3 is TGTGCCAGCAGCCAAAAACAGGGCTACGAGCAGTACTTC. Its protein is CASSQKQGYEQYF.

The chain carries TRBV20-1 and TRBJ1-3, with 8 bases matching TRBD1. CDR3 length: 19 amino acids. V lost 3 bases to trimming and J lost 0 bases; unmatched junction nucleotides: 16. From germline, CDR1 is DFQATT and CDR2 SNEGSKA (reference sequence). The CDR3 DNA follows: TGCAGTGCTAGTCGGAGGGACAGGCCTTTGAGGGACTCTGGAAACACCATATATTTT. Its translation: CSASRRDRPLRDSGNTIYF.

The chain couples TRBV6-5 to TRBJ1-1, with TRBD1 matching 7 bases. The CDR3 spans 12 residues. The ends lost 6 bases at V and 11 bases at J; junction bases unmatched: 9. Germline V lookup: CDR1 MNHEY, CDR2 SVGAGI. The CDR3 DNA follows: TGTGCCAGCAGCCTCGACAGGGTGGCTGCTTTCTTT. Translating gives CASSLDRVAAFF.

V gene TRBV24-1 combines with J gene TRBJ2-5; D possibly corresponds to TRBD2 (6 bases). CDR1 KGHDR and CDR2 SFDVKD come from the germline V gene. CDR3 length: 15 residues. Trimming took off 5 bases at V and 0 bases at J, with 12 bases between the two ends. The CDR3 spells CATSGTGGYQETQYF. For the CDR3, the DNA is TGTGCCACCAGTGGAACAGGAGGGTACCAAGAGACCCAGTACTTC.

The chain is built from TRBV3-1 (or the pseudogene TRBV3-2) and TRBJ2-1; possibly TRBD1 for D (5 bases). V was pared by 3 bases and J by 0 bases, with 9 bases between. The CDR3 spans 15 residues. Germline CDR1 is LGHDT and CDR2 is YNNKEL (reference sequence). The CDR3 loop reads CASSHRTSSYNEQFF. As DNA, the CDR3 is TGTGCCAGCAGCCATAGGACAAGCTCCTACAATGAGCAGTTCTTC.

A remark on this clone: A read error may produce the germline difference seen at one junction end. The chain has TRBV11-2 and TRBJ2-3; D remains unclear. The germline V gene encodes CDR1 SGHAT and CDR2 FQNNGV. The CDR3 length is 14 residues. The CDR3 DNA is TGTGCCAGCAGCTTAGCCGTTAGCACGGATACGCAGTATTTT. Protein sequence: CASSLAVSTDTQYF.

The gene calls are TRBV2 and TRBJ2-1, with TRBD2 matching 7 bases. V was clipped by 8 bases and J by 0 bases; unmatched bases: 4. CDR3 length equals 14 residues. The V gene's germline CDR1 is SNHLY and CDR2 FYNNEI. CDR3 in amino acids: CASQRENSYNEQFF. In nucleotides, the CDR3 is TGTGCCAGCCAGCGGGAAAACTCCTACAATGAGCAGTTCTTC. Complete variable domain (other parts from reference TRBV2 and TRBJ2-1): EPEVTQTPSHQVTQMGQEVILRCVPISNHLYFYWYRQILGQKVEFLVSFYNNEISEKSEIFDDQFSVERPDGSNFTLKIRSTKLEDSAMYFCASQRENSYNEQFFGPGTRLTVL.

This clone has only a few counts. The chain couples TRBV5-4 to TRBJ1-4, with TRBD1 as a possible D gene (6 bases). V lost 4 bases, J lost 4 bases, and 14 bases lay in between. Germline V lookup: CDR1 SGHNT, CDR2 YYREEE (reference sequence). The CDR3 runs to 15 residues. CDR3 sequence: CASSQRGAGNEKLFF. Here the CDR3 DNA reads TGTGCCAGCAGCCAACGGGGGGCCGGTAATGAAAAACTGTTTTTT.

The V gene is TRBV11-2, the J gene TRBJ2-2, with TRBD2 matching over 12 bases. The CDR3 contains 17 residues. V shed 1 base and J 7 bases; nucleotides not matched to a gene: 7. Germline CDR1 is SGHAT and CDR2 is FQNNGV. The CDR3 loop reads CASSLVASGRAIGELFF. In DNA, the CDR3 is TGTGCCAGCAGCTTAGTGGCTAGCGGGAGGGCAATCGGGGAGCTGTTTTTT.

This clone was counted only a few times. The chain carries TRBV2 and TRBJ2-7; the match to TRBD1 covers 9 bases. Germline V CDR1 and CDR2: SNHLY, FYNNEI. Trimming removed 5 bases from V and 0 bases from J; junction bases left unmatched: 5. This CDR3 has 15 residues. In nucleotides, the CDR3 is TGTGCCAGCAGTAAAACAGGGGGCATCTCCTACGAGCAGTACTTC. Protein sequence: CASSKTGGISYEQYF.

CDR3 region: CASSPRRDRDYNEQFF. Here the CDR3 DNA reads TGTGCCAGCAGCCCCCGGCGGGACAGGGACTACAATGAGCAGTTCTTC. The V and J genes are TRBV11-3 and TRBJ2-1; 9 nucleotides line up with TRBD1. In germline, CDR1 is SGHNT, CDR2 YENEEA. After removal of 5 bases from V and 3 bases from J, the junction contained 8 bases not matched to a gene. The CDR3 runs to 16 residues.

The rearrangement links TRBV30 to TRBJ2-1; TRBD1 matches at 8 bases. CDR1 GTSNPN and CDR2 SVGIG come from the germline V gene (reference sequence). The CDR3 spans 12 residues. The V segment lost 3 bases and the J segment 6 bases; nucleotides outside the gene matches: 1. Written as DNA, the CDR3 is TGTGCCTGGAGACAGGGGGGCAATGAGCAGTTCTTC. Protein product: CAWRQGGNEQFF.

Only a few counts were recorded for this clone. The J gene is TRBJ2-1, the V gene TRBV3-1 (or the pseudogene TRBV3-2); 10 bases match TRBD2. Trimming cost V 2 bases and J 2 bases; bases outside gene matches: 3. CDR1 and CDR2 (germline): LGHDT, YNNKEL (reference sequence). The CDR3 contains 16 residues. The CDR3 protein is CASSQTLAGAYNEQFF. As DNA, the CDR3 is TGTGCCAGCAGCCAAACCCTAGCGGGAGCCTACAATGAGCAGTTCTTC.

The V gene is TRBV6-1, the J gene TRBJ1-2, with 9 positions matching TRBD1. With 3 bases clipped from V and 0 bases from J, the junction kept 8 bases outside the gene matches. The length of the CDR3 is 17 residues. The V gene's germline CDR1 is MNHNS and CDR2 SASEGT. CDR3 in DNA: TGTGCCAGCAGTGATCTGGACAGGGGATTGGCTAACTATGGCTACACCTTC. Residues: CASSDLDRGLANYGYTF.

The chain employs TRBV30 and TRBJ1-6, with D possibly TRBD1 on 5 matching bases. The CDR3 spans 14 residues. Germline V gene data show CDR1 as GTSNPN and CDR2 as SVGIG (reference sequence). Trimming stripped 8 bases from V and 7 bases from J, with 18 bases between. DNA for the CDR3: TGTGCCGTGCATCGGGGGTCTGGCAATTCACCCCTCCACTTT. This sequence encodes CAVHRGSGNSPLHF.

The chain employs TRBV19 and TRBJ2-1; TRBD2 matches 10 bases. This CDR3 contains 16 residues. CDR1 is LNHDA, CDR2 SQIVND, per germline (reference sequence). V shed 7 bases and J 2 bases; nucleotides not matched to a gene: 8. CDR3 region: CASTDSGRGTYNEQFF. The CDR3, as DNA: TGTGCCAGTACTGACAGCGGGAGGGGAACCTACAATGAGCAGTTCTTC.